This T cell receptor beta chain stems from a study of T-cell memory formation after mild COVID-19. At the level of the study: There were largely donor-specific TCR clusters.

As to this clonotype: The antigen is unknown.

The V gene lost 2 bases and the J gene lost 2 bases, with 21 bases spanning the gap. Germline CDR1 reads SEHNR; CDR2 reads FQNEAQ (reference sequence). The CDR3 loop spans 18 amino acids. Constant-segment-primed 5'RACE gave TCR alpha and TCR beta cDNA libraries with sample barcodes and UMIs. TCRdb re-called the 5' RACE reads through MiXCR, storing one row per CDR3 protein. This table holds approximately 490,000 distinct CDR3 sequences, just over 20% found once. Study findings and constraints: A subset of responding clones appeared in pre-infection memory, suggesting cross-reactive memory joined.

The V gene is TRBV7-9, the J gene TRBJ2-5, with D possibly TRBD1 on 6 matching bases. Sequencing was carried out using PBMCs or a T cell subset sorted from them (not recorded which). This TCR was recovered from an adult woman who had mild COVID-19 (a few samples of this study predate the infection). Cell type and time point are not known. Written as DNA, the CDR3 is TGTGCCAGCAGCTTACTTGCGTGGGGGCAGTACCCGCAAGAGACCCAGTACTTC. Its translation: CASSLLAWGQYPQETQYF.